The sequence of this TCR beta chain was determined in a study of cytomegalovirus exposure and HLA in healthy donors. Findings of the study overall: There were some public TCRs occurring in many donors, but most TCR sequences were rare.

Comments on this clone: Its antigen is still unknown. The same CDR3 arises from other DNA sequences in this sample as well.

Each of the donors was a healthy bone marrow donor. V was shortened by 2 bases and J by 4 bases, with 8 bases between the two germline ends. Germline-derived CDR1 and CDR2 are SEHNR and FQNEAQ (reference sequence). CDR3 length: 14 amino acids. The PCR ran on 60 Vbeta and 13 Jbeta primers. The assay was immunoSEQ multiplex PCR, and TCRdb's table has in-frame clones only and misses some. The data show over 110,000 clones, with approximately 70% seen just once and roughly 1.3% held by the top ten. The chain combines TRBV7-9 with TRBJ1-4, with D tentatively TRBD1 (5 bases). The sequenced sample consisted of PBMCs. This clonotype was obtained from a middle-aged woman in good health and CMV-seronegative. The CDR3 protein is CASSLRQGNEKLFF. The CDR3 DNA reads TGTGCCAGCAGCTTACGGCAGGGTAATGAAAAACTGTTTTTT.